One and the same sample provided the 4 T cell receptor beta chains below, sequenced in a study of blood T cell repertoires in COVID-19. Here immunoSEQ multiplex PCR was the method, and the copy in TCRdb shows in-frame clones only, minus some. The sample shows 110,000 to 150,000 clones, roughly 89% of them seen only once. The sample taken for sequencing was peripheral blood. All receptors come from a man aged 55-75 years with active or convalescent COVID-19.

This rearrangement joins TRBV28 to TRBJ1-3; TRBD1 aligns across 10 bases. V shed 5 bases and J 1 base; nucleotides not matched to a gene: 8. The CDR3 length is 17 residues. Germline V CDR1 and CDR2: MDHEN, SYDVKM. The CDR3 loop is CASSKPTGGNSGNTIYF. DNA for the CDR3: TGTGCCAGCAGTAAGCCGACAGGGGGCAATTCTGGAAACACCATATATTTT.

The rearrangement links TRBV5-1 to TRBJ1-2, with 7 bases lining up with TRBD1. This CDR3 is 15 amino acids long. V gave up 4 bases and J gave up 4 bases; unmatched junction bases: 10. From germline, CDR1 is SGHRS and CDR2 YFSETQ. In DNA, the CDR3 is TGCGCCAGCAGCAAAGGACAGGTAGACCTCTATGGCTACACCTTC. This gives the protein CASSKGQVDLYGYTF. Drawing the rest from reference TRBV5-1 and TRBJ1-2, the complete variable domain is KAGVTQTPRYLIKTRGQQVTLSCSPISGHRSVSWYQQTPGQGLQFLFEYFSETQRNKGNFPGRFSGRQFSNSRSEMNVSTLELGDSALYLCASSKGQVDLYGYTFGSGTRLTVV.

The chain recombines TRBV28 with TRBJ2-1; 7 bases map to TRBD2. CDR3 size: 18 residues. The germline CDR1 and CDR2 sequences are MDHEN and SYDVKM. The trim removed 4 bases at V and 0 bases at J, leaving 12 bases unmatched. The CDR3 coding sequence is TGTGCCAGCAGTTCCGTAGGGACTACCCGCAGCTCCTACAATGAGCAGTTCTTC. Translating gives CASSSVGTTRSSYNEQFF.

The chain uses TRBV12-3 or TRBV12-4 and TRBJ2-3, with a weak D call TRBD1 (5 bases). The length of the CDR3 is 11 residues. Trimming left V 6 bases short and J 6 bases short, with 7 bases between. CDR3 region: CASRGRDTQYF. In nucleotides, the CDR3 is TGTGCCAGCAGGGGGCGGGATACGCAGTATTTT.